The 11 T cell receptor beta chains listed next were all sequenced from one sample in a study of response to subunit inactivated influenza vaccine. TCRdb itself ran the RT-PCR reads through MiXCR, one entry per CDR3 protein. The sample includes around 580,000 distinct CDR3 sequences, about 11% seen only once; the top ten take 10% to 13%. Sequenced material: PBMCs from blood, taken on the day of vaccination. Source of these receptors: a man aged 50-59 years who received an inactivated influenza vaccine.

The sample holds a few counts of this clonotype. This chain connects TRBV30 to TRBJ2-1, with D possibly being TRBD1 or TRBD2 (5 bases each). The CDR3 is 13 residues long. CDR1 GTSNPN and CDR2 SVGIG come from the germline V gene (reference sequence). The germline V and J ends were trimmed by 1 base and 6 bases, with 10 bases remaining between them. In DNA, the CDR3 is TGTGCCTGGAGTGGGGGACCTGGCAATGAGCAGTTCTTC. This encodes CAWSGGPGNEQFF.

This clonotype was detected many times. This sequence joins TRBV5-6 and TRBJ1-2, with 8 bases aligning to TRBD1. The germline CDR1 and CDR2 sequences are SGHDT and YYEEEE. J lost 6 bases, V lost 4 bases, and 11 bases had no gene match. This CDR3 is built from 15 residues. In DNA, the CDR3 is TGTGCCAGCAGCGGACCGGGACAGGAAAATCATGGCTACACCTTC. Its translation: CASSGPGQENHGYTF.

V and J are TRBV24-1 and TRBJ2-1, with TRBD1 matching over 7 bases. This CDR3 contains 13 residues. With 4 bases clipped from V and 10 bases from J, the junction kept 6 bases outside the gene matches. Germline V gene sequence: CDR1 KGHDR, CDR2 SFDVKD. CDR3 coding DNA: TGTGCCACCAGTGAACCTGGGACAGCCGAGCAGTTCTTC. Amino acids: CATSEPGTAEQFF.

The CDR3 DNA sequence: TGCAGCGTGACACAGGGAGGGGAGACCCAGTACTTC. Translation gives CSVTQGGETQYF. The V call is TRBV29-1, the J call TRBJ2-5, with D perhaps matching TRBD2 (7 bases). The CDR3 contains 12 residues. CDR1 and CDR2 from the germline V gene are SQVTM and ANQGSEA. V was trimmed by 6 bases and J by 5 bases, leaving 13 bases between them. Variable domain in full (rest from reference TRBV29-1 and TRBJ2-5): SAVISQKPSRDICQRGTSLTIQCQVDSQVTMMFWYRQQPGQSLTLIATANQGSEATYESGFVIDKFPISRPNLTFSTLTVSNMSPEDSSIYLCSVTQGGETQYFGPGTRLLVL.

V gene TRBV18 combines with J gene TRBJ2-3, with 9 bases identical to TRBD1. The CDR3 sequence is 17 residues long. Germline trimming cut 3 bases from V and 5 bases from J; bases unmatched to any gene: 12. The germline V gene encodes CDR1 KGHSH and CDR2 LQKENI. In DNA form, the CDR3 reads TGTGCCAGCTCACCCCCCGGGACAGGGCGTATGGGAGATACGCAGTATTTT. Its protein is CASSPPGTGRMGDTQYF.

Ten or more counts support this clonotype. CDR3 DNA: TGTGCCAGCAGCACGGGACAGGGAGCCGAGCAGTACTTC. Residues: CASSTGQGAEQYF. The rearrangement joins TRBV12-3 or TRBV12-4 to TRBJ2-7; TRBD1 aligns across 9 bases. V shed 6 bases, J shed 6 bases, and the junction held 6 bases outside the gene matches. CDR3 size: 13 residues.

J is TRBJ1-6 and V is TRBV3-1, with a possible D match to TRBD1 (6 bases). This CDR3 contains 16 residues. From germline, CDR1 is LGHDT and CDR2 YNNKEL (reference sequence). V shed 7 bases and J shed 6 bases, with 19 bases lying between them. This CDR3 reads CASKPGTSRGNSPLHF. CDR3 sequence (DNA): TGTGCCAGCAAGCCAGGGACAAGTCGTGGTAATTCACCCCTCCACTTT.

This clonotype was found many times. The chain recombines TRBV29-1 with TRBJ2-5; D remains unclear. The germline CDR1 and CDR2 sequences are SQVTM and ANQGSEA. The CDR3 extends over 13 amino acids. Trimming shortened V by 4 bases and J by 5 bases, and 14 bases separated the two germline ends. CDR3 sequence: CSVGYRPGETQYF. As DNA, the CDR3 is TGCAGCGTTGGGTACCGACCTGGGGAGACCCAGTACTTC.

The rearrangement uses TRBV5-1 and TRBJ1-4; 12 nucleotides line up with TRBD1. V trimming: 2 bases; J trimming: 8 bases; junction bases outside the gene matches: 10. Looked up from germline, CDR1 is SGHRS and CDR2 is YFSETQ. This CDR3 region has 17 residues. CDR3 sequence reads: CASSFSGTGGAREKLFF. In DNA, the CDR3 is TGCGCCAGCAGCTTTTCCGGGACAGGGGGCGCCCGGGAAAAACTGTTTTTT.

This clonotype was seen more than once but under ten times. This chain connects TRBV4-2 to TRBJ2-3; D may correspond to TRBD1 or TRBD2 (6 bases each). Germline lookup yields CDR1 LGHNA and CDR2 YNFKEQ. CDR3 length: 15 residues. Deletions cut 5 bases from V and 4 bases from J, with 16 bases between. The CDR3 DNA is TGTGCCAGCAGCGCGGGACACAGAGTGGCAGATACGCAGTATTTT. This gives the protein CASSAGHRVADTQYF.

The sample holds many counts of this clonotype. The chain uses TRBV12-3 or TRBV12-4 and TRBJ2-2, with D perhaps matching TRBD2 (5 bases). The V gene lost 1 base and the J gene lost 1 base, with 13 bases spanning the gap. This CDR3 contains 17 residues. This CDR3 is CASSLETGSVNTGELFF. For the CDR3, the DNA is TGTGCCAGCAGTTTAGAGACGGGATCGGTGAACACCGGGGAGCTGTTTTTT.